Listed below are T cell receptor beta chains from one sample, sequenced in a study of PD-L1 blockade in urothelial cancer. Profiled with immunoSEQ multiplex PCR; TCRdb holds only in-frame clones, not every one. The table has 50,000 or so clones, approximately 80% seen once. Here the sequenced sample was PBMCs, taken around atezolizumab (anti-PD-L1) treatment. All receptors derive from a man in his 70s with urothelial cancer. Each CDR3 is given with its conserved first and last residue. D genes are given only for firm matches.

- TRBV11-2 CASSLDHRGEQYF
- TRBV7-9 CASSLVPGKWEQYF
- TRBV4-1 CASSQALGQTVNTEAFF
- TRBV21-1 CANPRTEGKETQYF
- TRBV19 CASVSSGYNEQFF
TRBD2 TRBV9 CASGFASGGEDTQYF
- TRBV7-5 CARSLDRDEEQYF
TRBD2 TRBV27 CASMVGGSSYNEQFF
TRBD1 TRBV28 CASSSGQFEKLFF
- TRBV6-6 CASRSFGGDYTDTQYF
TRBD2 TRBV7-2 CASTPGFLAGSPFAFF
- TRBV15 CATSRVGGDTQYF
- TRBV18 CASSRMTSPYNEQFF
TRBD2 TRBV4-1 CASSQVGRGDTDTQYF